This T cell receptor (beta chain) was sequenced in a study of control samples from healthy donors and cancer patients. V was pared by 4 bases and J by 4 bases, with 10 bases of the junction left unmatched. The CDR3 runs 16 residues. Per germline, CDR1 SGHDT and CDR2 YYEEEE. The data were produced by immunoSEQ multiplex PCR, yet TCRdb's version contains in-frame clones alone and is incomplete. The data contain 35,000 to 45,000 clones, roughly 85% of them singletons. This chain connects TRBV5-6 to TRBJ2-1; the match to TRBD1 covers 8 bases. The sample taken for sequencing was blood. This clonotype originated in a man in his fifties or sixties in good health. Here the CDR3 DNA reads TGTGCCAGCAGCGCCCAGGGACAGGTCTATTACAATGAGCAGTTCTTC. It yields the protein CASSAQGQVYYNEQFF.